Listed here is a single T cell receptor beta chain. No antigen is known for it. The missing CDR3 end, 3 residues past where the read stops, is filled in from the germline J gene. Thawed PBMCs were FACS-sorted into unstimulated CD4+CD25+CD127- regulatory T cells, CD4+CD25- non-regulatory cells, CD4 and CD8 cells. This entry is derived from a study of Tregs in tolerant kidney transplant recipients. The study's findings and limits: Validation in larger populations is needed because few patients were studied. Some patients' samples used different primers over time, so nucleotide sequences weren't comparable. This study did not directly address biological reproducibility.

Some clones are missing from TCRdb's copy, which holds only in-frame ones; the method was immunoSEQ multiplex PCR. The sample includes roughly 30,000 clones. With 6 bases clipped from V and 5 bases from J, the junction kept 11 bases outside the gene matches. This CDR3 region has 15 residues. Germline V CDR1 and CDR2: SGHTA, FQGTGA. The sequences come from CD8+ T cells from blood, collected before the transplant. This sequence joins TRBV7-3 and TRBJ2-7, with 9 positions matching TRBD1. The origin of this receptor is a human donor who received a combined kidney and bone marrow transplant. CDR3 DNA, as far as it was read: TGTGCCAGCAGTCTCGGACAGGGGACAGCCAACGAG. Residues: CASSLGQGTANE. The entire CDR3 protein reads CASSLGQGTANEQYF.